Each of the 30 T cell receptor beta chains below was sequenced from the same sample in a study of T-cell reconstitution after alpha-beta-depleted transplantation in children. Library preparation (for TCRbeta) was performed with unique molecular identifiers. TCRdb re-called the PCR reads with MiXCR, one entry per CDR3 protein. Of 530,000 or so distinct CDR3 sequences listed, 25% to 30% were seen once; the top ten hold around a third. Material: PBMCs, obtained before TCRalphabeta/CD19-depleted stem cell transplant. These receptors were collected from a boy in the first two years of life with Wiskott-Aldrich syndrome, due to receive a stem cell transplant.

The chain employs TRBV7-2 and TRBJ2-2; D may be TRBD2 (5 bases). The CDR3 covers 15 residues. V dropped 0 bases and J dropped 3 bases, with 8 bases sitting between them. Germline CDR1 and CDR2: SGHTA and FQGNSA. CDR3 coding DNA: TGTGCCAGCAGCTTAGCTGGACTGTACACCGGGGAGCTGTTTTTT. Amino acids: CASSLAGLYTGELFF.

The gene calls are TRBV5-1 and TRBJ2-5, with D hard to call. Germline V gives CDR1 SGHRS, CDR2 YFSETQ. The V gene lost 2 bases and the J gene lost 4 bases, with 9 bases spanning the gap. CDR3 size: 13 residues. The CDR3 DNA reads as TGCGCCAGCAGCTTATCCCCCATAGAGACCCAGTACTTC. Its protein product is CASSLSPIETQYF.

This CDR3 reads CSVSTGSTGEQYF. CDR3 coding DNA: TGCAGCGTTTCGACAGGGTCTACGGGTGAGCAGTACTTC. The chain joins TRBV29-1 to TRBJ2-7; 7 nucleotides line up with TRBD1. V was pared by 5 bases and J by 7 bases, with 11 bases of the junction left unmatched. CDR1 and CDR2 (germline): SQVTM, ANQGSEA. There are 13 residues in the CDR3.

This clonotype showed up just a few times. The chain recombines TRBV5-1 with TRBJ2-3; TRBD2 agrees at 9 bases. Germline V gene lookup returns CDR1 SGHRS and CDR2 YFSETQ. The CDR3 sequence is 17 residues long. With 6 bases clipped from V and 0 bases from J, the junction kept 11 bases outside the gene matches. CDR3 coding DNA: TGCGCCAGCACCCCGTTTGCGGGAGGGCTTAGCACAGATACGCAGTATTTT. Its translation is CASTPFAGGLSTDTQYF.

The chain joins TRBV29-1 to TRBJ2-1, with TRBD2 matching 9 bases. This CDR3 has 15 residues. In germline, CDR1 is SQVTM, CDR2 ANQGSEA. J lost 4 bases, V lost 4 bases, and 8 bases had no gene match. CDR3 loop: CSVGALAGLYNEQFF. The CDR3 nucleotides read TGCAGCGTTGGTGCTCTAGCGGGACTATACAATGAGCAGTTCTTC.

Only a few counts were recorded for this clonotype. J is TRBJ2-7 and V is TRBV6-2 or TRBV6-3; TRBD2 agrees at 11 bases. The CDR3 consists of 18 residues. CDR1 and CDR2 (germline): MNHEY, SVGEGT. With V trimmed by 4 bases and J by 3 bases, 14 bases remained unmatched. The CDR3 DNA sequence: TGTGCCAGCAGTTCCCCGGGACTAGCGGAACCGAGACTCTACGAGCAGTACTTC. Protein product: CASSSPGLAEPRLYEQYF.

The chain joins TRBV20-1 to TRBJ2-5, with a possible D match to TRBD2 (5 bases). V lost 5 bases and J lost 5, with 15 bases in between. Germline assignment: CDR1 DFQATT and CDR2 SNEGSKA (reference sequence). CDR3 length: 13 amino acids. The CDR3 bases are TGCAGTGCTGGAAGCGGTGTATTGGAGACCCAGTACTTC. Protein product: CSAGSGVLETQYF.

The rearrangement joins TRBV9 to TRBJ2-2; TRBD2 agrees at 11 bases. The CDR3 sequence is 15 residues long. The V and J ends lost 8 bases and 5 bases, in that order; junction bases with no gene match: 8. Germline CDR1 SGDLS, CDR2 YYNGEE. The CDR3 DNA follows: TGTGCCAGTACTAGCGGGAGCAAAGTGACCGGGGAGCTGTTTTTT. It codes for CASTSGSKVTGELFF.

This clonotype was seen a few times. The CDR3 protein is CAIKGGMGETQYF. CDR3 in DNA: TGTGCCATCAAGGGCGGGATGGGGGAGACCCAGTACTTC. V usage is TRBV10-3 and J usage is TRBJ2-5, with a weak D call TRBD2 (6 bases). With 7 bases removed from V and 5 bases from J, the gap between germline ends came to 14 bases. The CDR3 contains 13 residues. Per the germline V gene, CDR1 is ENHRY and CDR2 is SYGVKD.

This clonotype was observed a handful of times. The chain uses TRBV7-3 and TRBJ2-3, with D perhaps matching TRBD2 (6 bases). Germline V gene lookup returns CDR1 SGHTA and CDR2 FQGTGA. Deletions cut 1 base from V and 2 bases from J, with 10 bases between. The CDR3 contains 15 residues. The CDR3 protein is CASSLMGGTTDTQYF. The DNA for the CDR3 is TGTGCCAGCAGCTTAATGGGGGGAACCACAGATACGCAGTATTTT.

The CDR3 loop reads CSARYDRNTEAFF. The CDR3 DNA reads TGCAGTGCTAGGTACGACAGGAACACTGAAGCTTTCTTT. V usage is TRBV20-1 and J usage is TRBJ1-1; D is possibly TRBD1 (5 bases). Germline V gene lookup returns CDR1 DFQATT and CDR2 SNEGSKA (reference sequence). V was trimmed by 3 bases and J by 1 base, leaving 9 bases between them. The CDR3 runs to 13 residues.

This clonotype has a handful of counts. J is TRBJ2-3 and V is TRBV5-1, with 11 positions matching TRBD2. V dropped 3 bases and J dropped 4; count of bases not matched to a gene: 10. The CDR3 is 17 residues long. CDR1 and CDR2 (germline): SGHRS, YFSETQ. The DNA for the CDR3 is TGCGCCAGCAGCTCACAATGGGGGACTAGCGGAGCAGATACGCAGTATTTT. It codes for CASSSQWGTSGADTQYF.

This clonotype was picked up one time. The V and J genes are TRBV7-9 and TRBJ2-1; 7 bases fit TRBD1. This CDR3 has 15 residues. V lost 5 bases and J lost 9; bases outside the gene matches: 13. Germline V gene lookup returns CDR1 SEHNR and CDR2 FQNEAQ (reference sequence). CDR3 sequence (DNA): TGTGCCAGCAGCCCGTGGGCAGGGGGTGACATTGAGCAGTTCTTC. This encodes CASSPWAGGDIEQFF. Together with reference TRBV7-9 and TRBJ2-1, the CDR3 gives the full variable domain: DTGVSQNPRHKITKRGQNVTFRCDPISEHNRLYWYRQTLGQGPEFLTYFQNEAQLEKSRLLSDRFSAERPKGSFSTLEIQRTEQGDSAMYLCASSPWAGGDIEQFFGPGTRLTVL.

The chain couples TRBV5-1 to TRBJ2-5; tentatively, D is TRBD1 or TRBD2 (5 bases each). V was pared by 0 bases and J by 7 bases, with 16 bases between. CDR1 SGHRS and CDR2 YFSETQ come from the germline V gene. This CDR3 is 15 amino acids long. The CDR3 sequence: CASSLDIRDAGTQYF. The CDR3 nucleotides read TGCGCCAGCAGCTTGGATATCCGGGACGCGGGGACCCAGTACTTC.

This clonotype was picked up a small number of times. The J gene is TRBJ2-1, the V gene TRBV6-4; TRBD1 matches 8 bases. V was pared by 5 bases and J by 4 bases, with 7 bases of the junction left unmatched. The germline CDR1 and CDR2 sequences are MRHNA and SNTAGT. The CDR3 spans 15 residues. The CDR3 nucleotides are TGTGCCAGCAGTCCCTGGGACAGGAATTACAATGAGCAGTTCTTC. It translates to CASSPWDRNYNEQFF.

The rearrangement joins TRBV29-1 to TRBJ2-3; 7 bases are a match to TRBD1. Germline values: CDR1 SQVTM, CDR2 ANQGSEA. J was trimmed by 4 bases and V by 7 bases; bases with no gene match: 5. The CDR3 runs 12 residues. CDR3 DNA sequence: TGCAGCGCCGACAGGGCTGCAGATACGCAGTATTTT. This translates into CSADRAADTQYF.

As regards this clonotype: At one boundary the junction diverges from the germline segment, which might be a read error. V usage is TRBV20-1 and J usage is TRBJ2-7; 7 nucleotides align to TRBD2. The CDR3 runs 13 residues. CDR1 and CDR2 (germline): DFQATT, SNEGSKA (reference sequence). CDR3 in DNA: TGCAGTGCGTCGACTAGCCGAACCTACGAGCAGTGCTTC. Translation: CSASTSRTYEQCF.

This clonotype has a single count. This chain uses TRBV5-1 with TRBJ2-2, with 8 bases that match TRBD2. Trimming cost V 2 bases and J 3 bases; bases outside gene matches: 6. CDR3 length: 16 residues. Looked up from germline, CDR1 is SGHRS and CDR2 is YFSETQ. DNA for the CDR3: TGCGCCAGCAGCTTTCGACCGGGAGGGGACACCGGGGAGCTGTTTTTT. Protein product: CASSFRPGGDTGELFF.

The chain combines TRBV12-3 or TRBV12-4 with TRBJ2-5; D is unresolved. This CDR3 comprises 14 residues. V was trimmed by 0 bases and J by 2 bases, leaving 7 bases between them. As DNA, the CDR3 is TGTGCCAGCAGTTTAGCTGCTAGTCAAGAGACCCAGTACTTC. Translated, it gives CASSLAASQETQYF.

In this sample, this clonotype turned up a few times. The chain joins TRBV5-1 to TRBJ2-7; D not resolved. CDR3 length equals 14 residues. The V and J ends lost 0 bases and 5 bases respectively, with 12 bases between them. Germline loops: CDR1 SGHRS, CDR2 YFSETQ. Written as DNA, the CDR3 is TGCGCCAGCAGCTTGGAGTGGTCAGCAAACGAGCAGTACTTC. Protein sequence: CASSLEWSANEQYF.

This CDR3 reads CASSHLDSETQYF. CDR3 DNA sequence: TGCGCCAGCAGCCACTTAGATTCGGAGACCCAGTACTTC. The V gene is TRBV5-1, the J gene TRBJ2-5; no clear D. V was cut by 4 bases and J by 5 bases, with 12 bases left in between. Germline lookup yields CDR1 SGHRS and CDR2 YFSETQ. The CDR3 totals 13 residues.

This clonotype was counted a few times. This chain connects TRBV5-1 to TRBJ1-1; a weak D match, TRBD1 (6 bases). This CDR3 has 19 residues. In germline, CDR1 is SGHRS, CDR2 YFSETQ. Deletions cut 4 bases from V and 0 bases from J, with 25 bases between. CDR3 nucleotide sequence: TGCGCCAGCAGCCCACCCCGGGCTTTAGCCCCAGGGGTGAACACTGAAGCTTTCTTT. Translating gives CASSPPRALAPGVNTEAFF.

The rearrangement links TRBV28 to TRBJ1-1; D is possibly TRBD1 (5 bases). V was trimmed by 5 bases and J by 5 bases, leaving 15 bases between them. The CDR3 extends over 14 amino acids. CDR1 is MDHEN and CDR2 is SYDVKM in the germline V gene. The CDR3 sequence is CASSLGRVGTEAFF. The CDR3 nucleotides are TGTGCCAGCAGTCTAGGCAGGGTTGGAACTGAAGCTTTCTTT.

This clonotype was counted between two and nine times. The V gene is TRBV4-1, the J gene TRBJ1-2, with D maybe TRBD1 (6 bases). The CDR3 is 14 amino acids. Deletions cut 1 base from V and 5 bases from J, with 11 bases between. Germline V gene lookup returns CDR1 MGHRA and CDR2 YSYEKL. CDR3 loop: CASSQAQGTYGYTF. The DNA of the CDR3 is TGCGCCAGCAGCCAAGCCCAGGGGACATATGGCTACACCTTC.

The V gene is TRBV12-3 or TRBV12-4, the J gene TRBJ2-3; D tentatively fits TRBD1 or TRBD2 (5 bases each). The CDR3 totals 13 residues. V was trimmed by 5 bases and J by 5 bases, leaving 11 bases between them. In DNA, the CDR3 is TGTGCCAGCAGTCTCCGGGACCGAGATACGCAGTATTTT. It translates to CASSLRDRDTQYF.

The chain carries TRBV7-8 and TRBJ1-1, with D perhaps TRBD1 (6 bases). Trimming removed 0 bases at V and 4 bases at J, with 15 bases between. Looked up from germline, CDR1 is SGHVS and CDR2 is FQNEAQ. This CDR3 spans 16 amino acids. CDR3 coding DNA: TGTGCCAGCAGCTTAGCGTATTGGGAGGGGGGCACTGAAGCTTTCTTT. It codes for CASSLAYWEGGTEAFF. Drawing the rest from reference TRBV7-8 and TRBJ1-1, the complete variable domain is GAGVSQSPRYKVAKRGQDVALRCDPISGHVSLFWYQQALGQGPEFLTYFQNEAQLDKSGLPSDRFFAERPEGSVSTLKIQRTQQEDSAVYLCASSLAYWEGGTEAFFGQGTRLTVV.

This clonotype occurred a few times. This chain connects TRBV28 to TRBJ2-7, with D unclear. V was clipped by 1 base and J by 3 bases, with 7 bases between them. Germline-derived CDR1 and CDR2 are MDHEN and SYDVKM. This CDR3 is built from 13 residues. The CDR3 coding sequence is TGTGCCAGCAGTTTATTATACAGCTACGAGCAGTACTTC. This encodes CASSLLYSYEQYF.

This clonotype was counted a few times. The chain joins TRBV5-1 to TRBJ2-5; weak D call: TRBD2 (6 bases). This CDR3 is built from 13 residues. From germline, CDR1 is SGHRS and CDR2 YFSETQ. V shed 2 bases and J shed 5 bases, with 10 bases lying between them. This CDR3 reads CASSFPEGETQYF. The CDR3 DNA reads TGCGCCAGCAGCTTTCCGGAGGGGGAGACCCAGTACTTC.

This clonotype appeared a few times. V gene TRBV5-1 combines with J gene TRBJ2-7, with 8 bases lining up with TRBD1. The V and J ends lost 4 bases and 2 bases, in that order; junction bases with no gene match: 14. The CDR3 spans 17 residues. The V gene's germline CDR1 is SGHRS and CDR2 YFSETQ. The CDR3 sequence is CASSRFKTGDRTYEQYF. CDR3 in DNA: TGCGCCAGCAGCCGATTTAAGACAGGGGACCGCACCTACGAGCAGTACTTC.

Only a few counts were recorded for this clonotype. The rearrangement joins TRBV5-1 to TRBJ1-5; tentatively, D is TRBD1 (6 bases). There are 15 residues in the CDR3. V was trimmed by 0 bases and J by 6 bases, leaving 13 bases between them. CDR1 and CDR2 from the germline V gene are SGHRS and YFSETQ. The CDR3 sequence is CASSLAGTGSQPQHF. The CDR3 bases are TGCGCCAGCAGCTTGGCCGGAACAGGGAGTCAGCCCCAGCATTTT.